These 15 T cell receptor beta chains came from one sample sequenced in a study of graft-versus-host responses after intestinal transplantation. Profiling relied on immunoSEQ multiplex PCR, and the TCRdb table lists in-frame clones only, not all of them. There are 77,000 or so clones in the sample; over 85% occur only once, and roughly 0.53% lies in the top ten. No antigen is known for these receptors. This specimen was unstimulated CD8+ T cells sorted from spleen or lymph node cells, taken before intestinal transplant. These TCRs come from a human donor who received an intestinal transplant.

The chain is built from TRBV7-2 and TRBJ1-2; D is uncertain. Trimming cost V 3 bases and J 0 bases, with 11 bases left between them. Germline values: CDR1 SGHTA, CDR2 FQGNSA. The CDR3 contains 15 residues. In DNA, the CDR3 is TGTGCCAGCAGCTTCGTAAGAAAAGCTAACTATGGCTACACCTTC. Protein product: CASSFVRKANYGYTF.

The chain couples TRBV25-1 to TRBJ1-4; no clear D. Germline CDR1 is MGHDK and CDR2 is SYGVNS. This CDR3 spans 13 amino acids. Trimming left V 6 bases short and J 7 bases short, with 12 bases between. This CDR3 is CASSKTAAEKLFF. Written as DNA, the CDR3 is TGTGCCAGCAGCAAGACCGCGGCTGAAAAACTGTTTTTT.

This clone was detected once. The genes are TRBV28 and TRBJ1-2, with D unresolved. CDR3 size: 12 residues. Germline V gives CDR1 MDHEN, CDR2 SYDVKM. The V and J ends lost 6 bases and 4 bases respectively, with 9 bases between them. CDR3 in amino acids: CASSRAFYGYTF. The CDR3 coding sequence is TGTGCCAGCAGCCGGGCGTTCTATGGCTACACCTTC.

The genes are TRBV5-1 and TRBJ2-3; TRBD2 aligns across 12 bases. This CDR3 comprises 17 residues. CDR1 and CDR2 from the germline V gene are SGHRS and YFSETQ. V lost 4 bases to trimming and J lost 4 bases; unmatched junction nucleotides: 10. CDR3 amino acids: CASSPEVGTSGPDTQYF. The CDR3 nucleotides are TGCGCCAGCAGCCCGGAGGTTGGGACTAGCGGGCCAGATACGCAGTATTTT.

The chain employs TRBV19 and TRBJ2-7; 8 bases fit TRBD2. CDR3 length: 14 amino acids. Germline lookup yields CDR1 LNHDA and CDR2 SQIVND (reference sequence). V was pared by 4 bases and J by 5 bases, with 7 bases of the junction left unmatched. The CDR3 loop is CASSTGLGMDEQYF. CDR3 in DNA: TGTGCCAGTAGTACGGGACTAGGGATGGACGAGCAGTACTTC.

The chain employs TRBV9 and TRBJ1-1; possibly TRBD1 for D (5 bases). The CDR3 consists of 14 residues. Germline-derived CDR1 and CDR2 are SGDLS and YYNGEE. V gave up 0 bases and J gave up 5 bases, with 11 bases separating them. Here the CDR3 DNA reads TGTGCCAGCAGCGTAGAGGCAGGGTGGACTGAAGCTTTCTTT. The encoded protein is CASSVEAGWTEAFF.

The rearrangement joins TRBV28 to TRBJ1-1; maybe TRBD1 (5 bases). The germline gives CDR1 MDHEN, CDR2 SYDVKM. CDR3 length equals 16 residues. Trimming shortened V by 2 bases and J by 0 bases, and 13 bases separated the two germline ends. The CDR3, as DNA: TGTGCCAGCAGTTTAGGCCGGGGCTACCTGAACACTGAAGCTTTCTTT. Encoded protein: CASSLGRGYLNTEAFF. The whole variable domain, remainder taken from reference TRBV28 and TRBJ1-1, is DVKVTQSSRYLVKRTGEKVFLECVQDMDHENMFWYRQDPGLGLRLIYFSYDVKMKEKGDIPEGYSVSREKKERFSLILESASTNQTSMYLCASSLGRGYLNTEAFFGQGTRLTVV.

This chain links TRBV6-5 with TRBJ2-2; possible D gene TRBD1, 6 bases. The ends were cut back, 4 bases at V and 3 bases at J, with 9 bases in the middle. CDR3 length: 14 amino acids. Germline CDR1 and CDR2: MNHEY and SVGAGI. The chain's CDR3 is CASSSGQYTGELFF. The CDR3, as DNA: TGTGCCAGCAGTTCCGGACAGTACACCGGGGAGCTGTTTTTT.

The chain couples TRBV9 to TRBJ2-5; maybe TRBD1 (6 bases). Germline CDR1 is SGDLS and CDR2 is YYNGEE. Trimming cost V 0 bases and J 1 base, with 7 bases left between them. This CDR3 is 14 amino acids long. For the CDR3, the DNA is TGTGCCAGCAGCGTAGGAGGGGGCCAAGAGACCCAGTACTTC. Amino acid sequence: CASSVGGGQETQYF.

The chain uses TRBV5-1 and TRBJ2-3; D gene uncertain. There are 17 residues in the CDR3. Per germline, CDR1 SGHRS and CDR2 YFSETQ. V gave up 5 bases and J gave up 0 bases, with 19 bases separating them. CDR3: CASRLPGHSLSTDTQYF. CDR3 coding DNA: TGCGCCAGCAGGCTTCCGGGTCACAGTCTAAGCACAGATACGCAGTATTTT.

The chain's CDR3 is CASSFGTAKYNEQFF. The DNA of the CDR3 is TGTGCCAGCAGTTTTGGGACTGCAAAGTACAATGAGCAGTTCTTC. The chain has TRBV27 and TRBJ2-1, with D maybe TRBD2 (6 bases). The CDR3 consists of 15 residues. V shed 3 bases and J shed 4 bases, with 13 bases lying between them. The V gene's germline CDR1 is MNHEY and CDR2 SMNVEV (reference sequence).

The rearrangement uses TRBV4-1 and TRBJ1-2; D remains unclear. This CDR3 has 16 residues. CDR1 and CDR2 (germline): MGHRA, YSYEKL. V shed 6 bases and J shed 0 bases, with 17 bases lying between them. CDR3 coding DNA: TGCGCCAGCAGTCCCATTGCGGCAGAATCTAACTATGGCTACACCTTC. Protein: CASSPIAAESNYGYTF.

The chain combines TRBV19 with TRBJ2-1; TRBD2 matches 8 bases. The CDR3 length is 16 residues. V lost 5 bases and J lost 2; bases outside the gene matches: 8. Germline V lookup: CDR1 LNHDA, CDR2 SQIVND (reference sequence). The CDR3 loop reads CASSLLADPTYNEQFF. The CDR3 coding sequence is TGTGCCAGTAGTCTACTAGCGGACCCTACCTACAATGAGCAGTTCTTC.

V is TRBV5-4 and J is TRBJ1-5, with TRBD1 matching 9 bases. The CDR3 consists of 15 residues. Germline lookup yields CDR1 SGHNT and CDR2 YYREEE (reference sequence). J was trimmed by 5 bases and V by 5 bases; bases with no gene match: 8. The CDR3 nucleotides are TGTGCCAGCAGTCCCCGGGACAGGGAGTATCAGCCCCAGCATTTT. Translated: CASSPRDREYQPQHF.

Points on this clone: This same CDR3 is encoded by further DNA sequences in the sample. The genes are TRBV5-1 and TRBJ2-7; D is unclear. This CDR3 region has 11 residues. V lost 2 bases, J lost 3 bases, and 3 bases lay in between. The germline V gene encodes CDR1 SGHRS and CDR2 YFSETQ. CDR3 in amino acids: CASSLDYEQYF. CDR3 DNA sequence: TGCGCCAGCAGCTTAGACTACGAGCAGTACTTC. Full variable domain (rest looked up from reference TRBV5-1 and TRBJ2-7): KAGVTQTPRYLIKTRGQQVTLSCSPISGHRSVSWYQQTPGQGLQFLFEYFSETQRNKGNFPGRFSGRQFSNSRSEMNVSTLELGDSALYLCASSLDYEQYFGPGTRLTVT.